The sequence of this T cell receptor beta chain was determined in a study of control samples from healthy donors and cancer patients. Clones were read by immunoSEQ multiplex PCR, and TCRdb kept only the in-frame ones, dropping some. The sample carries about 130,000 clones, 85% to 95% recorded once. The V gene's germline CDR1 is SGHRS and CDR2 YFSETQ. The CDR3 is 14 amino acids. J lost 1 base, V lost 5 bases, and 3 bases had no gene match. The chain links TRBV5-1 to TRBJ1-1; 9 bases are shared with TRBD1. This TCR derives from a man aged 55 to 70 with colorectal cancer. Sequenced sample: PBMCs. In DNA, the CDR3 is TGCGCCAGCAGAATGACAGGGGGGAACACTGAAGCTTTCTTT. Translated: CASRMTGGNTEAFF.